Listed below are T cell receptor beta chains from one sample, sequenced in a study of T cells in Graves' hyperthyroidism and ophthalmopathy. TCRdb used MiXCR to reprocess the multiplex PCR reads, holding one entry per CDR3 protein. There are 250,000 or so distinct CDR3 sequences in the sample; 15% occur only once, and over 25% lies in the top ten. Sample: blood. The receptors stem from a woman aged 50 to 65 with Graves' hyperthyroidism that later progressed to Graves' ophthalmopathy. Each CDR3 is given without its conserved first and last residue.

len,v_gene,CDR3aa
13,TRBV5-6,ASSLVLGSQETQY
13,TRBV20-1,SARESSGSTYEQF
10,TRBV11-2,ASSWEAGEQF
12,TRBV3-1,ASSPTTSGNTIY
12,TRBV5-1,ASSLDRAGSEAF
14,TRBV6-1,ASSDLGHTPNYGYT
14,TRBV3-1,ASSHHFTGVGNTIY
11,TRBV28,ASSPSDRVPQH
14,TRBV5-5,ASSLASFGGANVLT
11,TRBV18,ASSPLGGAGYT
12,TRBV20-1,SASKSGVYNEQF
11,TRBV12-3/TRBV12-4,ASSFQGGGEQF
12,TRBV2,ASRSAPAKNIQY
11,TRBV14,ASSQDQRSEQY
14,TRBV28,ASSLRVAGGTYEQY
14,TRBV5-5,ASSRRVGTERNFRY
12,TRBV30,AWGTGTTLDEQF
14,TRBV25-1,ASSDARPGAGDEQF
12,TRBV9,ASSVEGFNTEAF
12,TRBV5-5,AGSFPQGVYEQY
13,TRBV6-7,ASSQGTGWWYEQY
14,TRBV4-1,ASSQDRWRQQETQY
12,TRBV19,ASTPTGWDTEAF
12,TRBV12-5,ASGLWGPNTEAF
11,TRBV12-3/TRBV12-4,ASSLQTGLGQY
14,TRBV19,ASQTGQGAEGYGYT
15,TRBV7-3,ASSLVGLRDGPYEQY
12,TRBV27,ASSPFIPNTEAF
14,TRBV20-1,SARDGRQGRTDTQY
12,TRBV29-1,SVGQGWDTDTQY
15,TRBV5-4,ASSLEEGGPNTGELF
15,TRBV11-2,ASSLDQREGGTGELF
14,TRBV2,ATLPRGLEGTDTQY
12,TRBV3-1,ATGGVSSTDTQY
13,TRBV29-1,SVEDRGASGREQY
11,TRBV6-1,ASTTLGSGEQF
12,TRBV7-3,ASSLGLGSYEQY
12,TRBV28,ASRGTGMNTEAF
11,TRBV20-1,SASSTGKGEQY
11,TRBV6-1,ASSEMRVYGYT
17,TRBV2,ASTRASGRAAGVTIREF
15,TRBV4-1,ASRHSAGTGGDQPQH
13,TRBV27,ASSFARGISGELF
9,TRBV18,ASSPRDEQY